The rows below give T cell receptor beta chains drawn from one sample of a study of response to subunit inactivated influenza vaccine. TCRdb reanalysed the RT-PCR reads using MiXCR and keeps one entry per CDR3 protein. The sample includes 550,000 to 600,000 distinct CDR3 sequences, about 10% of them seen just once. This specimen consisted of PBMCs from blood, obtained on the day of vaccination. These TCRs come from a man aged 45-65 years who received an inactivated influenza vaccine. The CDR3 runs from the conserved cysteine through the conserved F or W. The D gene is left open where the match is weak. Rows give clone size only sometimes, using once, few, many, or a class for an expanded clone.

size,V,D,CDR3
few,TRBV24-1,NA,CATSAGYGVFSQETQYF
once,TRBV12-3/TRBV12-4,TRBD2,CASRLAGGPKTQYF
NA,TRBV30,TRBD1,CAWRAQGASTDTQYF
NA,TRBV25-1,TRBD2,CASSEYGLAGINEQFF
NA,TRBV13,TRBD2,CASSLAPSGGTTYEQYF
few,TRBV20-1,TRBD1,CSALGPDRGWVAANEQFF
few,TRBV10-3,TRBD2,CAIRTSGTSGREEQFF
NA,TRBV27,TRBD1,CASTNRTGQKYQPQHF
NA,TRBV15,NA,CATSRNLDSYNEQFF
few,TRBV6-2/TRBV6-3,NA,CASSYPHPGGRSNVLTF